This TCR beta chain appears in the sequencing data of a study of blood T cell repertoires in COVID-19. This CDR3 comprises 16 residues. Germline CDR1 and CDR2: MNHNS and SASEGT. V was clipped by 2 bases and J by 0 bases, with 11 bases between them. Study processing details: Amplification with reference gene primers provided the estimates of nucleated cell counts. Sequenced by immunoSEQ multiplex PCR; TCRdb stores in-frame clones only, minus some. V and J calls and clone size are those listed in that table; D and trimming were worked out from the DNA. This sample has roughly 290,000 clones, with approximately 85% found just once. Participants came from some 26 US areas, aged roughly 18 to 90 years.

This receptor was obtained from a man aged 30 to 45 who had recovered from COVID-19. The material sequenced was PBMCs or T cells enriched from blood (not recorded which). This chain uses TRBV6-1 with TRBJ2-4; unclear D gene. The CDR3 spells CASSESFFLAKNIQYF. The CDR3 DNA reads TGTGCCAGCAGTGAATCCTTTTTTCTAGCCAAAAACATTCAGTACTTC.